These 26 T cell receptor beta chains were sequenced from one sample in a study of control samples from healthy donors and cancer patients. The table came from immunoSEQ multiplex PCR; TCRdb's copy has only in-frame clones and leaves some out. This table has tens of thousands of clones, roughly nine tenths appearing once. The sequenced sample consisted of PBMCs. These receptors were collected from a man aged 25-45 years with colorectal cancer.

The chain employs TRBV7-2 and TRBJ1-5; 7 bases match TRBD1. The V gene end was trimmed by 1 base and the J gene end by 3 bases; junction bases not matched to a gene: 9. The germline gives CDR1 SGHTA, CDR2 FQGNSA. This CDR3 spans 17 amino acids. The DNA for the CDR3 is TGTGCCAGCAGCTTAGTTGGGACAGAAGGGGCCAATCAGCCCCAGCATTTT. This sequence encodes CASSLVGTEGANQPQHF.

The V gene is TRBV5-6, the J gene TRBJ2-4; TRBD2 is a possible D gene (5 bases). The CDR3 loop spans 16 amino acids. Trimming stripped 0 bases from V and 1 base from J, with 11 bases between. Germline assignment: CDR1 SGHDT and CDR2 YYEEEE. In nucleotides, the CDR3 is TGTGCCAGCAGCTTGGTGGACTCCCTGGCCAAAAACATTCAGTACTTC. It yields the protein CASSLVDSLAKNIQYF.

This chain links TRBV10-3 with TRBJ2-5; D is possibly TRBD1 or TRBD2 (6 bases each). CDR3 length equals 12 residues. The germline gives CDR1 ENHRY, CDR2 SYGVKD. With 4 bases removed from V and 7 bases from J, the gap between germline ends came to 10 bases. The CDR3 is CAISVQGGTQYF. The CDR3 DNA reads TGTGCCATCAGTGTACAGGGAGGGACCCAGTACTTC.

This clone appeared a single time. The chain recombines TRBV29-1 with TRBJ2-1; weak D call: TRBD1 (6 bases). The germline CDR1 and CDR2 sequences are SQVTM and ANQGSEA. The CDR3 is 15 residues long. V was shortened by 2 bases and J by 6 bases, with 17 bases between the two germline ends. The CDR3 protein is CSVELQGKSANEQFF. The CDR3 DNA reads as TGCAGCGTTGAATTGCAGGGGAAATCGGCCAATGAGCAGTTCTTC.

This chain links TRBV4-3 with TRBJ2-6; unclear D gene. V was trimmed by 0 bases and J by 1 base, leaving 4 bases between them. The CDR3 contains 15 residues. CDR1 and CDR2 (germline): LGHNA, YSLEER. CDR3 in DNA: TGCGCCAGCAGCCAAGAGACGTCTGGGGCCAACGTCCTGACTTTC. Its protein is CASSQETSGANVLTF.

The CDR3 DNA is TGTGCCAGCAGCGTAGGGCTGGCCAACACCGGGGAGCTGTTTTTT. This gives the protein CASSVGLANTGELFF. The chain carries TRBV9 and TRBJ2-2; D is ambiguous. The germline gives CDR1 SGDLS, CDR2 YYNGEE. V lost 0 bases, J lost 2 bases, and 8 bases lay in between. The CDR3 covers 15 residues.

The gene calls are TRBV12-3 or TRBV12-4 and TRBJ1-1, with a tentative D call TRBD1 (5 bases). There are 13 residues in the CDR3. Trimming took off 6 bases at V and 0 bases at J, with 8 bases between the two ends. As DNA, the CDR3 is TGTGCCAGCAGATACAGGTTGAACACTGAAGCTTTCTTT. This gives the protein CASRYRLNTEAFF.

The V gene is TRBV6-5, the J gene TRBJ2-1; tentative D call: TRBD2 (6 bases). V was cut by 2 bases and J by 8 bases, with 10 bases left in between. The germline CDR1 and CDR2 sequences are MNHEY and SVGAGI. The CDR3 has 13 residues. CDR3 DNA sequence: TGTGCCAGCAGTTACCTTGGGGGGTATGAGCAGTTCTTC. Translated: CASSYLGGYEQFF.

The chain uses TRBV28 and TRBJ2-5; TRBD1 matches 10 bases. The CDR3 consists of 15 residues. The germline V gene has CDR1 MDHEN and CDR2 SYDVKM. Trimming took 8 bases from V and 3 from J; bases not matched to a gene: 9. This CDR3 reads CASSTTGTGEETQYF. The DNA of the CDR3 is TGTGCCAGCTCCACCACCGGGACAGGGGAAGAGACCCAGTACTTC.

The CDR3 reads CASSQTGRGGRSEQFF. The CDR3 region has the DNA TGTGCCAGCAGTCAAACAGGGCGCGGGGGACGCAGTGAGCAGTTCTTC. The genes are TRBV7-9 and TRBJ2-1; tentatively, D is TRBD2 (7 bases). The V and J ends lost 6 bases and 9 bases respectively, with 24 bases between them. Germline CDR1 is SEHNR and CDR2 is FQNEAQ (reference sequence). The CDR3 consists of 16 residues.

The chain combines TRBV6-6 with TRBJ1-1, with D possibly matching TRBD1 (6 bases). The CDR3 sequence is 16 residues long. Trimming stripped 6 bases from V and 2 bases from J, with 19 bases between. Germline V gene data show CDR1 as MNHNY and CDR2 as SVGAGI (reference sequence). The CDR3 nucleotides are TGTGCCAGCAGCTCGAGGGGGGCCGGGACTAACACTGAAGCTTTCTTT. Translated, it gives CASSSRGAGTNTEAFF.

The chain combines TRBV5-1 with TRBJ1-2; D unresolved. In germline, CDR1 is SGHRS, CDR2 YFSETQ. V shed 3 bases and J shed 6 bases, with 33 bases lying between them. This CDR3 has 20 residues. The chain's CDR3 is CASSSAGRRGGISSVDGYTF. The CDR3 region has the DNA TGCGCCAGCAGCTCGGCCGGGAGGCGGGGAGGAATAAGTTCCGTCGATGGCTACACCTTC.

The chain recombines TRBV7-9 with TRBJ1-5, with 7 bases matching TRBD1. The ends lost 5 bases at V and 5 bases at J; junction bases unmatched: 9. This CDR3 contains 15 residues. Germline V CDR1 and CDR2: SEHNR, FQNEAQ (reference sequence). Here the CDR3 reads CASSVGTRGDQPQHF. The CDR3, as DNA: TGTGCCAGCAGCGTCGGTACCAGGGGGGATCAGCCCCAGCATTTT.

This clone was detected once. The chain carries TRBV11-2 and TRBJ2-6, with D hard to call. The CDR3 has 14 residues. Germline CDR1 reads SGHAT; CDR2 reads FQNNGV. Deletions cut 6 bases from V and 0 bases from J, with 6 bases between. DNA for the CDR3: TGTGCCAGCAGTCAGGACTCTGGGGCCAACGTCCTGACTTTC. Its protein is CASSQDSGANVLTF.

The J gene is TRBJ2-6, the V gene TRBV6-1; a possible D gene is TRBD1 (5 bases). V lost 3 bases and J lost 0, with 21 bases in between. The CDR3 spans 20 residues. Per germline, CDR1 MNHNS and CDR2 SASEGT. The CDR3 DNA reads TGTGCCAGCAGTGACCCAGGACACCCCGTGCCCTACTCTGGGGCCAACGTCCTGACTTTC. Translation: CASSDPGHPVPYSGANVLTF.

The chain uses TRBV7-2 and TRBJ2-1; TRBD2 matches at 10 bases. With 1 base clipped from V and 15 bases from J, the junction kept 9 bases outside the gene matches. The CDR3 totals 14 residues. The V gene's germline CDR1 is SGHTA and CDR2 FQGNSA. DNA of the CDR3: TGTGCCAGCAGCTTAGAACCTAGCGGGAGAGACCTGTTCTTC. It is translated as CASSLEPSGRDLFF.

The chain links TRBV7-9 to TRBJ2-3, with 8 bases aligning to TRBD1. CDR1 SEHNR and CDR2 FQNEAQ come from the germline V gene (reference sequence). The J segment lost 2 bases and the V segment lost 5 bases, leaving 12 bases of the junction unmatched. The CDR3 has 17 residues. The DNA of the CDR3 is TGTGCCAGCAGCCCTGATAGTTACAGGGGGTTCACAGATACGCAGTATTTT. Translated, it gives CASSPDSYRGFTDTQYF.

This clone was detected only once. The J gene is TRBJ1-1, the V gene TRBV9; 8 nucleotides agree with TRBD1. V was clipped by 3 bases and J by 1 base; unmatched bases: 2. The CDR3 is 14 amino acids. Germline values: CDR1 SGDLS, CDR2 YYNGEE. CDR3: CASSAGQGNTEAFF. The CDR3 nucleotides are TGTGCCAGCAGCGCTGGACAGGGGAACACTGAAGCTTTCTTT. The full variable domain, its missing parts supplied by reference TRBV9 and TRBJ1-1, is DSGVTQTPKHLITATGQRVTLRCSPRSGDLSVYWYQQSLDQGLQFLIQYYNGEERAKGNILERFSAQQFPDLHSELNLSSLELGDSALYFCASSAGQGNTEAFFGQGTRLTVV.

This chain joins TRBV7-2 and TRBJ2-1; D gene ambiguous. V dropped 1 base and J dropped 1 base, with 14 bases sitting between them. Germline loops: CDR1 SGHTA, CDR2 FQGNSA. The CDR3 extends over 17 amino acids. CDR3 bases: TGTGCCAGCAGCTTAGGTGCTCGGTCCCAATCCTACAATGAGCAGTTCTTC. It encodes CASSLGARSQSYNEQFF. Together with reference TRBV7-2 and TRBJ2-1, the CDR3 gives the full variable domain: GAGVSQSPSNKVTEKGKDVELRCDPISGHTALYWYRQSLGQGLEFLIYFQGNSAPDKSGLPSDRFSAERTGGSVSTLTIQRTQQEDSAVYLCASSLGARSQSYNEQFFGPGTRLTVL.

The CDR3 loop reads CASSGTDPYGYTF. For the CDR3, the DNA is TGTGCCAGCAGCGGGACAGACCCCTATGGCTACACCTTC. J is TRBJ1-2 and V is TRBV12-3 or TRBV12-4; 7 positions match TRBD1. CDR3 length: 13 amino acids. V trimming: 6 bases; J trimming: 4 bases; junction bases outside the gene matches: 5.

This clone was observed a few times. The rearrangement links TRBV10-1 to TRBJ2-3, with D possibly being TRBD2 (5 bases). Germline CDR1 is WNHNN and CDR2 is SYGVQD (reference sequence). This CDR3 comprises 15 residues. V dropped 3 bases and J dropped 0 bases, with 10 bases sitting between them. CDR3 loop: CASSDSDDSTDTQYF. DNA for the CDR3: TGCGCCAGCAGTGATAGCGACGACAGCACAGATACGCAGTATTTT.

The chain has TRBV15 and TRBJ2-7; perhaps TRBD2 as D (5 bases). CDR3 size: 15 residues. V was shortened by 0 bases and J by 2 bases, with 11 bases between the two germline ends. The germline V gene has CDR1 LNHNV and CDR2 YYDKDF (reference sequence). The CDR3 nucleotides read TGTGCCACCAGCAGAGATCTCCCCGGGACCTACGAGCAGTACGTC. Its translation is CATSRDLPGTYEQYV.

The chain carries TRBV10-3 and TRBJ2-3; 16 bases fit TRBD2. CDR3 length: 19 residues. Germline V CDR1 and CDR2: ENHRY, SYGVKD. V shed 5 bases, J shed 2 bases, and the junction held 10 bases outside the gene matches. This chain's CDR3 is CAISTPGTSGGANTDTQYF. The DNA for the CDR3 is TGTGCCATCAGTACACCCGGGACTAGCGGGGGGGCCAACACAGATACGCAGTATTTT.

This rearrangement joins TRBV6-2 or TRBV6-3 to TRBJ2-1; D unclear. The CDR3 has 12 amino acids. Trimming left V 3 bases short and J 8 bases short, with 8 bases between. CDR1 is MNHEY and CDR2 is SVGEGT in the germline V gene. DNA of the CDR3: TGTGCCAGCAGTTATTTTGGGGATGAGCAGTTCTTC. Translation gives CASSYFGDEQFF.

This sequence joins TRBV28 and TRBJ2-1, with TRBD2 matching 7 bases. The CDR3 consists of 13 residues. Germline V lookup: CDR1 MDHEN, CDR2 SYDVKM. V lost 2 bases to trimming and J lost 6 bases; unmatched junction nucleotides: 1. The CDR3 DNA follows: TGTGCCAGCAGTTTAACGGGGGGCAATGAGCAGTTCTTC. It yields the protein CASSLTGGNEQFF.

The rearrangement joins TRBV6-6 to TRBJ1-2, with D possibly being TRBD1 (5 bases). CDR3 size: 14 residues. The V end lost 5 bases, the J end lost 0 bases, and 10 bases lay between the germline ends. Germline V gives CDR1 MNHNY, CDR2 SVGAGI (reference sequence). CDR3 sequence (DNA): TGTGCCAGCAGTACCTGGACAACTAACTATGGCTACACCTTC. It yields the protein CASSTWTTNYGYTF.